This T cell receptor (beta chain) was sequenced during a study of beta chain features in type 1 diabetes. Whole-study results and caveats: TCRB CDR3s were moderately but significantly shorter in Type 1 diabetes patients in all four CD4+ subsets.

About this clone itself: The antigen is undetermined.

V was pared by 3 bases and J by 1 base, with 9 bases of the junction left unmatched. Germline V gene data show CDR1 as SGHRS and CDR2 as YFSETQ. The CDR3 is made up of 16 amino acids. cDNA synthesis used the whole RNA isolate, giving expressed TCRB sequences. The repertoire was sequenced with immunoSEQ multiplex PCR; TCRdb's copy has only in-frame clones and lacks some. The sample carries 300,000 to 350,000 clones, approximately 13% recorded once. Researchers reported sorting CD4+ naive, central memory, regulatory and stem cell-like memory cells via CD45RO/CCR7/CD25/CD127/CD95/CD27. Purity exceeding 98% was reached by all sorted populations.

The chain links TRBV5-1 to TRBJ1-1, with TRBD1 matching over 7 bases. The TCR was taken from a woman between 18 and 29 years old with type 1 diabetes. Sequenced sample: naive CD4+ T cells from blood. CDR3 amino acids: CASSSLDRIPNTEAFF. CDR3 DNA sequence: TGCGCCAGCAGCTCGCTGGACAGGATACCGAACACTGAAGCTTTCTTT.